This TCR beta chain is drawn from a study of cytomegalovirus exposure and HLA in healthy donors. Primers: 60 Vbeta forward and 13 Jbeta reverse. Method: immunoSEQ multiplex PCR; TCRdb's copy keeps in-frame clones and lacks some. The sample records about 180,000 clones, around 80% being singletons. Germline CDR1 and CDR2: LGHNA and YNFKEQ. This CDR3 spans 17 amino acids. With 0 bases clipped from V and 2 bases from J, the junction kept 10 bases outside the gene matches. Study conclusions and caveats: A few V segments could not be told apart, such as TRBV6-2 and TRBV6-3, and were left out.

Concerning this clone: What it recognizes is unknown.

The clonotype originates from a middle-aged woman in good health and CMV-seronegative. The chain uses TRBV4-2 and TRBJ2-7; 7 bases agree with TRBD2. Material for sequencing was PBMCs. The CDR3 protein is CASSQDLVLAETYEQYF. The DNA of the CDR3 is TGTGCCAGCAGCCAAGATTTGGTTCTAGCGGAAACCTACGAGCAGTACTTC.